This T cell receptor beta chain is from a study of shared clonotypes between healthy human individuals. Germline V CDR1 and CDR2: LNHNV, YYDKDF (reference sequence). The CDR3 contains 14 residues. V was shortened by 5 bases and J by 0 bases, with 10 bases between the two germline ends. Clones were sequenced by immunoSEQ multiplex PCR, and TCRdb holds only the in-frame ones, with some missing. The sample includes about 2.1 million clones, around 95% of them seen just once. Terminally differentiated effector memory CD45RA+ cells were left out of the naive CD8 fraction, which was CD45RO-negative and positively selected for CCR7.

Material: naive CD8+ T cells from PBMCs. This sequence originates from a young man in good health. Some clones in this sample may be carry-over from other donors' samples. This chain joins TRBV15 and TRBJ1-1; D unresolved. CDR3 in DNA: TGTGCCACCAGCTTCTTACAAATGAACACTGAAGCTTTCTTT. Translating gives CATSFLQMNTEAFF. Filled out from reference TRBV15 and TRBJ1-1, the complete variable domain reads DAMVIQNPRYQVTQFGKPVTLSCSQTLNHNVMYWYQQKSSQAPKLLFHYYDKDFNNEADTPDNFQSRRPNTSFCFLDIRSPGLGDTAMYLCATSFLQMNTEAFFGQGTRLTVV.